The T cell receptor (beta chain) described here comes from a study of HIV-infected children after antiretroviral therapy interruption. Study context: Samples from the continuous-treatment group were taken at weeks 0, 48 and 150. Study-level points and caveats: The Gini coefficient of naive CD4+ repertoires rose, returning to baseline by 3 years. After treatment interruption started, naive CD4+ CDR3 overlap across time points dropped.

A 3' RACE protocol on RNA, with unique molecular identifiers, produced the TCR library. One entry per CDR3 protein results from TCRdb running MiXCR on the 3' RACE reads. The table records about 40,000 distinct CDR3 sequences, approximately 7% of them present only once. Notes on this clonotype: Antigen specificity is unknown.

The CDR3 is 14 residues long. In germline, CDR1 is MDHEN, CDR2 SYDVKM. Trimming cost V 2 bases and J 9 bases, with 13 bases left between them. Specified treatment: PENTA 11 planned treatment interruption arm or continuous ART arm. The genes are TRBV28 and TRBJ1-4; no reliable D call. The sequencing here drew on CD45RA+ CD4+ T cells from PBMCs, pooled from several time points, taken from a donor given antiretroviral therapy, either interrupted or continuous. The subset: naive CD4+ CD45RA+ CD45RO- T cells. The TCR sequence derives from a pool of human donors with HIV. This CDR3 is CASSLVPRGQKLFF. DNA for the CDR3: TGTGCCAGCAGTTTAGTACCGAGAGGCCAAAAACTGTTTTTT. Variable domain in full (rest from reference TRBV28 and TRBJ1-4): DVKVTQSSRYLVKRTGEKVFLECVQDMDHENMFWYRQDPGLGLRLIYFSYDVKMKEKGDIPEGYSVSREKKERFSLILESASTNQTSMYLCASSLVPRGQKLFFGSGTQLSVL.